The 16 T cell receptor beta chains in this list originate from one sample, sequenced in a study of T cells after yellow fever vaccination. MiXCR, run by TCRdb on the 5' RACE reads, gives a single entry per CDR3 protein. This sample carries 250,000 to 350,000 distinct CDR3 sequences, approximately 10% of them seen once, and the ten largest clones take approximately 3.5%. The specimen was CD4+ T cells sorted from PBMCs, collected 5 days after the yellow fever booster vaccination. The receptors come from a man aged 18 to 35 who received the YFV17D yellow fever vaccine.

The rearrangement uses TRBV27 and TRBJ2-2, with 7 nucleotides matching TRBD1. The CDR3 totals 17 residues. The germline CDR1 and CDR2 sequences are MNHEY and SMNVEV (reference sequence). V lost 3 bases to trimming and J lost 7 bases; unmatched junction nucleotides: 14. This CDR3 reads CASSFTGVLRSGGELFF. The CDR3 DNA follows: TGTGCCAGCAGTTTCACAGGGGTCCTTCGTTCCGGCGGGGAGCTGTTTTTT.

In its sample, this clonotype was seen many times. The chain joins TRBV7-9 to TRBJ2-1, with 12 nucleotides matching TRBD2. J lost 6 bases, V lost 5 bases, and 8 bases had no gene match. The CDR3 consists of 16 residues. Per germline, CDR1 SEHNR and CDR2 FQNEAQ (reference sequence). Here the CDR3 reads CASSGRLAGDGNEQFF. The CDR3 DNA is TGTGCCAGCAGCGGGCGACTAGCGGGGGATGGCAATGAGCAGTTCTTC.

This clonotype was observed a few times. The chain is built from TRBV5-1 and TRBJ2-7; 8 bases are shared with TRBD1. Germline-derived CDR1 and CDR2 are SGHRS and YFSETQ. Trimming cost V 0 bases and J 3 bases; bases outside gene matches: 5. The CDR3 covers 15 residues. The CDR3 DNA is TGCGCCAGCAGCTTGGGGACAGGGATGGGCTACGAGCAGTACTTC. Translating it yields CASSLGTGMGYEQYF.

This clonotype was counted at least ten times. The chain is built from TRBV4-1 and TRBJ2-1; D is undetermined. Germline values: CDR1 MGHRA, CDR2 YSYEKL. This CDR3 is 17 amino acids long. Trimming removed 0 bases from V and 1 base from J, with 13 bases in between. CDR3 loop: CASSQEWLSESYNEQFF. In nucleotides, the CDR3 is TGCGCCAGCAGCCAAGAATGGCTTTCGGAGTCCTACAATGAGCAGTTCTTC.

Ten or more counts support this clonotype. The chain is built from TRBV5-6 and TRBJ1-1, with a weak D call TRBD1 (5 bases). V was trimmed by 7 bases and J by 10 bases, leaving 11 bases between them. Germline lookup yields CDR1 SGHDT and CDR2 YYEEEE. CDR3 length equals 10 residues. The CDR3 loop is CASGRDGAFF. The CDR3 bases are TGTGCCAGCGGCCGGGACGGAGCTTTCTTT.

V is TRBV14 and J is TRBJ2-1, with 9 nucleotides matching TRBD1. Germline V gene lookup returns CDR1 SGHDN and CDR2 FVKESK. The V and J ends lost 4 bases and 3 bases, in that order; junction bases with no gene match: 7. The CDR3 runs 16 residues. The CDR3 DNA is TGTGCCAGCAGCCCGTTGAGGGACAGGGTCTACAATGAGCAGTTCTTC. Protein: CASSPLRDRVYNEQFF.

The rearrangement joins TRBV5-1 to TRBJ2-3; D unresolved. V lost 1 base to trimming and J lost 6 bases, with 12 bases between them. The CDR3 contains 14 residues. Germline CDR1 SGHRS, CDR2 YFSETQ. The CDR3 reads CASSLNVGSDTQYF. CDR3 DNA sequence: TGCGCCAGCAGCTTGAATGTGGGGTCCGATACGCAGTATTTT.

This clonotype was seen more than once but under ten times. The rearrangement links TRBV12-3 or TRBV12-4 to TRBJ1-4, with D unclear. Trimming cost V 6 bases and J 5 bases, with 13 bases left between them. The CDR3 sequence is 14 residues long. The CDR3 reads CASSSLPQNEKLFF. The CDR3 nucleotides are TGTGCCAGCAGCAGCCTCCCACAGAATGAAAAACTGTTTTTT.

The chain employs TRBV7-8 and TRBJ1-5; D possibly corresponds to TRBD1 (5 bases). Germline V gene lookup returns CDR1 SGHVS and CDR2 FQNEAQ. V shed 3 bases and J shed 5 bases, with 8 bases lying between them. The CDR3 contains 13 residues. CDR3 protein: CASSFTRDQPQHF. Written as DNA, the CDR3 is TGTGCCAGCAGCTTCACCAGGGATCAGCCCCAGCATTTT.

This chain uses TRBV5-1 with TRBJ1-2; D call uncertain. CDR1 and CDR2 from the germline V gene are SGHRS and YFSETQ. V lost 0 bases, J lost 6 bases, and 6 bases lay in between. The length of the CDR3 is 12 residues. This CDR3 reads CASSLARNGYTF. The CDR3 coding sequence is TGCGCCAGCAGCTTGGCACGGAATGGCTACACCTTC. The full variable domain, rest sourced from reference TRBV5-1 and TRBJ1-2, is KAGVTQTPRYLIKTRGQQVTLSCSPISGHRSVSWYQQTPGQGLQFLFEYFSETQRNKGNFPGRFSGRQFSNSRSEMNVSTLELGDSALYLCASSLARNGYTFGSGTRLTVV.

Notes on this clonotype: This clone may be a read error of a much larger clone one base away. This chain joins TRBV5-1 and TRBJ1-2; D remains unclear. The CDR3 spans 13 residues. Germline values: CDR1 SGHRS, CDR2 YFSETQ. V was pared by 4 bases and J by 5 bases, with 12 bases between. CDR3 residues: CASSRESSYGYTF. The CDR3 nucleotides read TGCGCCAGCAGCAGGGAAAGTTCGTATGGCTACACCTTC.

This clonotype was observed a handful of times. This chain uses TRBV5-1 with TRBJ1-6; D not certain. Trimming stripped 0 bases from V and 6 bases from J, with 13 bases between. This CDR3 has 16 amino acids. Per the germline V gene, CDR1 is SGHRS and CDR2 is YFSETQ. CDR3 sequence (DNA): TGCGCCAGCAGCTTGGCCCCGGACTGGGGTAATTCACCCCTCCACTTT. Amino acids: CASSLAPDWGNSPLHF.

The rearrangement joins TRBV11-3 to TRBJ2-3; D may be TRBD1 (7 bases). CDR1 is SGHNT, CDR2 YENEEA, per germline. The CDR3 is 14 amino acids. V lost 4 bases, J lost 3 bases, and 11 bases lay in between. CDR3 nucleotides: TGTGCCAGCAGCTCGACAGGGACTACAGATACGCAGTATTTT. Protein sequence: CASSSTGTTDTQYF.

The chain uses TRBV20-1 and TRBJ2-5; 9 bases are shared with TRBD2. This CDR3 has 15 amino acids. Germline-derived CDR1 and CDR2 are DFQATT and SNEGSKA (reference sequence). V gave up 2 bases and J gave up 2 bases; unmatched junction bases: 6. CDR3 coding DNA: TGCAGTGCTAGACTCAGCGGGAGGTATCAAGAGACCCAGTACTTC. Amino acid sequence: CSARLSGRYQETQYF.

This clonotype has only a few counts. The chain couples TRBV27 to TRBJ2-3; possible D gene TRBD1, 6 bases. Looked up from germline, CDR1 is MNHEY and CDR2 is SMNVEV (reference sequence). CDR3 length equals 15 residues. Trimming stripped 5 bases from V and 2 bases from J, with 14 bases between. Here the CDR3 reads CASSPPGTPTDTQYF. CDR3 sequence (DNA): TGTGCCAGCAGTCCGCCCGGGACACCCACAGATACGCAGTATTTT.

This clonotype has at least ten counts. The rearrangement joins TRBV7-3 to TRBJ2-1; 12 nucleotides line up with TRBD2. Losses at the gene ends were 1 base for V and 6 bases for J; bases not matched to a gene: 1. CDR1 is SGHTA and CDR2 is FQGTGA in the germline V gene. The CDR3 totals 15 residues. The CDR3 coding sequence is TGTGCCAGCAGCTTAAGACTAGCGGGGGCCAATGAGCAGTTCTTC. Translated: CASSLRLAGANEQFF. The full variable domain, rest sourced from reference TRBV7-3 and TRBJ2-1, is GAGVSQTPSNKVTEKGKYVELRCDPISGHTALYWYRQSLGQGPEFLIYFQGTGAADDSGLPNDRFFAVRPEGSVSTLKIQRTERGDSAVYLCASSLRLAGANEQFFGPGTRLTVL.